The rows below give T cell receptor beta chains drawn from one sample of a study of cytomegalovirus exposure and HLA in healthy donors. Generated by immunoSEQ multiplex PCR, the TCRdb table keeps only in-frame clones and is missing some. The table lists more than 200,000 clones, over 60% of them singletons. Sequenced material: PBMCs. Every receptor here comes from a male donor in good health and CMV-seronegative. The CDR3 runs from the conserved cysteine through the conserved F or W. The order of the fields is V gene, clone size, J gene, D gene, CDR3 protein, CDR3 DNA. A D gene is named only where the DNA matches it firmly. Clone size is given for some rows only: seen once, a few or many times, or a class if the clone is expanded.

TRBV5-4	.	TRBJ1-1	TRBD1	CASSPETGRSFTEAFF	TGTGCCAGCAGCCCCGAGACAGGGAGGTCGTTCACTGAAGCTTTCTTT
TRBV7-9	.	TRBJ2-1	TRBD2	CASSLDLLAGYNEQFF	TGTGCCAGCAGCTTAGATTTGCTAGCGGGGTACAATGAGCAGTTCTTC
TRBV25-1	once	TRBJ1-6	TRBD1	CASSGWTGGYNSPLHF	TGTGCCAGCAGTGGATGGACAGGGGGCTATAATTCACCCCTCCACTTT
TRBV13	few	TRBJ2-4	TRBD2	CASRDSGIGQNIQYF	TGTGCCAGCAGAGATAGCGGGATTGGTCAAAACATTCAGTACTTC
TRBV7-3	once	TRBJ2-7	TRBD2	CASSDQWGREESEQYF	TGTGCCAGCAGCGATCAATGGGGGCGGGAGGAGTCCGAGCAGTACTTC
TRBV5-5	.	TRBJ1-1	.	CASSTERTAKGTEAFF	TGTGCCAGCAGCACAGAAAGGACAGCTAAAGGCACTGAAGCTTTCTTT
TRBV30	.	TRBJ1-3	.	CACGTSGNTIYF	TGTGCCTGCGGGACATCTGGAAACACCATATATTTT
TRBV18	.	TRBJ2-7	.	CASSEGAGFFPYF	TGTGCCAGCTCAGAAGGGGCCGGGTTTTTTCCGTACTTC
TRBV27	.	TRBJ2-7	TRBD1	CASSRGTGGYEQYF	TGTGCCAGCAGCCGCGGGACAGGGGGCTACGAGCAGTACTTC
TRBV5-8	.	TRBJ2-7	.	CASSRGGMGRTYEQYF	TGTGCCAGCAGCAGGGGTGGGATGGGGCGAACCTACGAGCAGTACTTC
TRBV6-6	.	TRBJ2-7	.	CASSYSGLRYEQYF	TGTGCCAGCAGTTACTCGGGACTTAGGTACGAGCAGTACTTC
TRBV19	.	TRBJ2-5	.	CASSIRQTYQETQYF	TGTGCCAGTAGTATTCGACAGACCTACCAAGAGACCCAGTACTTC
TRBV7-3	.	TRBJ2-1	TRBD2	CASSLRGGEYNEQFF	TGTGCCAGCAGCTTACGCGGGGGGGAATACAATGAGCAGTTCTTC